Presented here are 27 T cell receptor beta chains from one specimen sequenced in a study of blood T cell repertoires in COVID-19. Data came from immunoSEQ multiplex PCR; TCRdb stores just in-frame clones and leaves some out. This table holds more than 80,000 clones, 65% to 75% found once. Sequencing was carried out using peripheral blood. Receptor source: a human donor with acute or convalescent COVID-19. The donor label of this sample is uncertain.

The genes are TRBV5-6 and TRBJ1-4, with 7 bases aligning to TRBD1. V shed 2 bases, J shed 9 bases, and the junction held 7 bases outside the gene matches. Germline CDR1 and CDR2: SGHDT and YYEEEE. The CDR3 has 14 residues. The CDR3 is CASSFRQGVQKLFF. CDR3 nucleotides: TGTGCCAGCAGCTTTCGACAGGGCGTGCAAAAACTGTTTTTT.

J is TRBJ1-5 and V is TRBV2; 8 bases agree with TRBD1. The CDR3 is made up of 15 amino acids. With 7 bases clipped from V and 1 base from J, the junction kept 6 bases outside the gene matches. Germline lookup yields CDR1 SNHLY and CDR2 FYNNEI. As DNA, the CDR3 is TGTGCCAGCAAGTTTCAGGGGGCAAGCAATCAGCCCCAGCATTTT. Protein product: CASKFQGASNQPQHF.

As regards this clone: This specimen includes other DNA sequences encoding the same CDR3. The chain recombines TRBV5-1 with TRBJ2-2; 8 bases align to TRBD2. Per the germline V gene, CDR1 is SGHRS and CDR2 is YFSETQ. The CDR3 covers 16 residues. The junction had 1 base not matched to a gene; V was cut back by 0 bases and J by 0 bases. CDR3 region: CASSLGLATNTGELFF. The CDR3, as DNA: TGCGCCAGCAGCTTGGGACTAGCGACGAACACCGGGGAGCTGTTTTTT. Complete variable domain (other parts from reference TRBV5-1 and TRBJ2-2): KAGVTQTPRYLIKTRGQQVTLSCSPISGHRSVSWYQQTPGQGLQFLFEYFSETQRNKGNFPGRFSGRQFSNSRSEMNVSTLELGDSALYLCASSLGLATNTGELFFGEGSRLTVL.

The gene calls are TRBV19 and TRBJ2-4; 11 bases are shared with TRBD2. V lost 2 bases and J lost 0; bases outside the gene matches: 9. Germline-derived CDR1 and CDR2 are LNHDA and SQIVND (reference sequence). The CDR3 runs to 19 residues. CDR3 sequence (DNA): TGTGCCAGTAGTATAAGTGCGACTAGCGGGGCGGGAGCCAAAAACATTCAGTACTTC. Translation: CASSISATSGAGAKNIQYF.

This chain links TRBV20-1 with TRBJ2-1, with D possibly TRBD2 on 5 matching bases. V was cut by 3 bases and J by 9 bases, with 9 bases left in between. The CDR3 is 11 residues long. Germline V gene data show CDR1 as DFQATT and CDR2 as SNEGSKA (reference sequence). CDR3 nucleotide sequence: TGCAGTGCTAGGAGGGTGAGTGAGCAGTTCTTC. This translates into CSARRVSEQFF.

This clone was detected a few times. The chain joins TRBV6-5 to TRBJ2-5, with 8 bases fitting TRBD2. Germline V CDR1 and CDR2: MNHEY, SVGAGI. Trimming cost V 5 bases and J 11 bases; bases outside gene matches: 13. CDR3 length: 14 amino acids. The CDR3 DNA follows: TGTGCCAGCAGTCCCCGGGGGGGACTTATCTTACAGTACTTC. This codes for CASSPRGGLILQYF.

This clone came up once. The chain combines TRBV6-5 with TRBJ2-2, with 10 bases that match TRBD1. Per the germline V gene, CDR1 is MNHEY and CDR2 is SVGAGI. After removal of 5 bases from V and 6 bases from J, the junction contained 6 bases not matched to a gene. This CDR3 region has 15 residues. The DNA for the CDR3 is TGTGCCAGCAGTCACCGGGACAGGGGTTCCGGGGAGCTGTTTTTT. Residues: CASSHRDRGSGELFF.

The CDR3 DNA reads TGTGCCAGCAGAGGGGGGGAGGGGACTTCAACCAAGCAGTTCTTC. Translating gives CASRGGEGTSTKQFF. The rearrangement joins TRBV2 to TRBJ2-1, with D tentatively TRBD2 (7 bases). The germline V and J ends were trimmed by 6 bases and 11 bases, with 23 bases remaining between them. Per germline, CDR1 SNHLY and CDR2 FYNNEI. The CDR3 runs to 15 residues.

The chain carries TRBV7-9 and TRBJ1-4, with D maybe TRBD1 (6 bases). This CDR3 spans 15 amino acids. Per the germline V gene, CDR1 is SEHNR and CDR2 is FQNEAQ (reference sequence). Deletions cut 1 base from V and 4 bases from J, with 10 bases between. The CDR3 is CASSLGQAFNEKLFF. CDR3 sequence (DNA): TGTGCCAGCAGCTTAGGACAGGCTTTTAATGAAAAACTGTTTTTT.

The rearrangement uses TRBV20-1 and TRBJ1-2; D gene uncertain. Trimming took 5 bases from V and 8 from J, leaving 12 bases between them. The CDR3 is 11 amino acids. Germline lookup yields CDR1 DFQATT and CDR2 SNEGSKA (reference sequence). CDR3 sequence reads: CSAPGEGGYTF. The CDR3 DNA follows: TGCAGTGCTCCCGGCGAGGGCGGCTACACCTTC.

The CDR3 coding sequence is TGTGCCAGCAGTTGGGGACTAGCGGGCTACGAGCAGTACTTC. It codes for CASSWGLAGYEQYF. The genes are TRBV27 and TRBJ2-7; TRBD2 agrees at 12 bases. Per the germline V gene, CDR1 is MNHEY and CDR2 is SMNVEV (reference sequence). The CDR3 spans 14 residues. Trimming cost V 4 bases and J 3 bases; bases outside gene matches: 1.

The chain links TRBV6-4 to TRBJ1-6, with 7 bases that match TRBD1. This CDR3 region has 11 residues. CDR1 and CDR2 (germline): MRHNA, SNTAGT. Trimming removed 7 bases from V and 12 bases from J; junction bases left unmatched: 3. This CDR3 reads CASIPGGPLHF. The CDR3, as DNA: TGTGCCAGCATCCCAGGGGGACCCCTCCACTTT.

V is TRBV25-1 and J is TRBJ2-3; 10 nucleotides agree with TRBD2. The CDR3 runs to 17 residues. V lost 5 bases and J lost 5; bases outside the gene matches: 13. Germline V lookup: CDR1 MGHDK, CDR2 SYGVNS. The CDR3 protein is CASSRLAGGFFEDTQYF. CDR3 bases: TGTGCCAGCAGTAGGTTAGCGGGGGGATTCTTCGAAGATACGCAGTATTTT.

This clone was observed a single time. This chain connects TRBV28 to TRBJ1-3; a possible D gene is TRBD1 (5 bases). Trimming took 1 base from V and 1 from J, leaving 11 bases between them. The germline V gene encodes CDR1 MDHEN and CDR2 SYDVKM. The CDR3 has 16 amino acids. Written as DNA, the CDR3 is TGTGCCAGCAGTTTATTTCCCGCAGGGTCTGGAAACACCATATATTTT. Translated: CASSLFPAGSGNTIYF.

The chain combines TRBV28 with TRBJ1-1; D ambiguous. Germline V CDR1 and CDR2: MDHEN, SYDVKM. The CDR3 is made up of 15 amino acids. With 3 bases removed from V and 3 bases from J, the gap between germline ends came to 14 bases. The CDR3 reads CASSLGVGSDTEAFF. In DNA form, the CDR3 reads TGTGCCAGCAGTTTGGGAGTGGGTAGCGACACTGAAGCTTTCTTT.

The chain links TRBV10-3 to TRBJ1-1; 10 bases match TRBD1. The CDR3 consists of 14 residues. V trimming: 5 bases; J trimming: 4 bases; junction bases outside the gene matches: 4. CDR1 is ENHRY, CDR2 SYGVKD, per germline. CDR3 nucleotide sequence: TGTGCCATCAGTTTGGGACAGGGGACCACTGAAGCTTTCTTT. This sequence encodes CAISLGQGTTEAFF.

This sequence joins TRBV3-1 (or the pseudogene TRBV3-2) and TRBJ2-1, with D possibly TRBD1 on 5 matching bases. Germline V gene sequence: CDR1 LGHDT, CDR2 YNNKEL (reference sequence). V was trimmed by 5 bases and J by 5 bases, leaving 19 bases between them. The CDR3 totals 16 residues. In nucleotides, the CDR3 is TGTGCCAGCAGCTCCCCAGGGTCAAGGGAACACAATGAGCAGTTCTTC. Translated: CASSSPGSREHNEQFF.

The chain uses TRBV7-9 and TRBJ2-2; 8 bases match TRBD1. Germline CDR1 SEHNR, CDR2 FQNEAQ (reference sequence). With 8 bases clipped from V and 3 bases from J, the junction kept 5 bases outside the gene matches. The CDR3 loop spans 14 amino acids. The CDR3 is CASAGGAYTGELFF. The CDR3, as DNA: TGTGCCAGCGCAGGGGGCGCGTACACCGGGGAGCTGTTTTTT. The full variable domain, its missing parts supplied by reference TRBV7-9 and TRBJ2-2, is DTGVSQNPRHKITKRGQNVTFRCDPISEHNRLYWYRQTLGQGPEFLTYFQNEAQLEKSRLLSDRFSAERPKGSFSTLEIQRTEQGDSAMYLCASAGGAYTGELFFGEGSRLTVL.

As DNA, the CDR3 is TGTGCCAGCAGCCAACAGGGGGGCAAGACAGATACGCAGTATTTT. As protein: CASSQQGGKTDTQYF. The V gene is TRBV6-5, the J gene TRBJ2-3, with 8 bases matching TRBD1. V shed 6 bases, J shed 3 bases, and the junction held 8 bases outside the gene matches. The CDR3 has 15 residues. Germline V gene lookup returns CDR1 MNHEY and CDR2 SVGAGI.

This clone was seen at least ten times. The gene calls are TRBV27 and TRBJ2-7, with D possibly matching TRBD1 (5 bases). The CDR3 loop spans 15 amino acids. Trimming removed 2 bases from V and 6 bases from J, with 17 bases in between. The germline V gene encodes CDR1 MNHEY and CDR2 SMNVEV (reference sequence). The CDR3 sequence: CASSLNWGRLVEQYF. The CDR3, as DNA: TGTGCCAGCAGTTTAAATTGGGGCAGGTTAGTCGAGCAGTACTTC.

The chain employs TRBV19 and TRBJ1-5; 10 bases agree with TRBD1. CDR1 LNHDA and CDR2 SQIVND come from the germline V gene (reference sequence). The CDR3 runs 14 residues. With V trimmed by 6 bases and J by 2 bases, 1 base remained unmatched. The CDR3 DNA follows: TGTGCCAGTAGCGGACAGGGGGGCAATCAGCCCCAGCATTTT. Translation gives CASSGQGGNQPQHF.

This clone showed up just once. This chain joins TRBV10-1 and TRBJ1-2, with 7 positions matching TRBD1. J lost 2 bases, V lost 10 bases, and 4 bases had no gene match. The CDR3 runs to 12 residues. Per germline, CDR1 WNHNN and CDR2 SYGVQD (reference sequence). The CDR3 nucleotides are TGCGCCAACAAGGGACAGAACTATGGCTACACCTTC. It codes for CANKGQNYGYTF.

The rearrangement joins TRBV11-2 to TRBJ2-3, with 8 bases identical to TRBD1. The length of the CDR3 is 14 residues. V trimming: 2 bases; J trimming: 5 bases; junction bases outside the gene matches: 3. The germline gives CDR1 SGHAT, CDR2 FQNNGV. The CDR3 loop reads CASSLQGALDTQYF. The CDR3 DNA follows: TGTGCCAGCAGCTTACAGGGGGCTTTAGATACGCAGTATTTT.

This chain links TRBV28 with TRBJ1-1; TRBD1 might be the D (6 bases). The CDR3 has 15 amino acids. Germline assignment: CDR1 MDHEN and CDR2 SYDVKM. Trimming cost V 2 bases and J 1 base, with 11 bases left between them. The CDR3 nucleotides read TGTGCCAGCAGTTTAAGCGGGGGCCCGAACACTGAAGCTTTCTTT. Its translation is CASSLSGGPNTEAFF.

V usage is TRBV18 and J usage is TRBJ2-2; possibly TRBD2 for D (6 bases). Trimming took 6 bases from V and 5 from J, leaving 16 bases between them. The germline V gene encodes CDR1 KGHSH and CDR2 LQKENI. CDR3 size: 15 residues. This chain's CDR3 is CASSQRESGTGELFF. Here the CDR3 DNA reads TGTGCCAGCTCCCAACGGGAGTCGGGGACCGGGGAGCTGTTTTTT.

This clone was detected ten times or more. The chain links TRBV28 to TRBJ2-2; D may be TRBD2 (5 bases). The germline gives CDR1 MDHEN, CDR2 SYDVKM. The CDR3 sequence is 14 residues long. V was trimmed by 11 bases and J by 7 bases, leaving 20 bases between them. The CDR3 protein is CAGRLRGRHGELFF. As DNA, the CDR3 is TGTGCCGGCCGCCTCCGGGGTAGACACGGGGAGCTGTTTTTT.

The V gene is TRBV5-1, the J gene TRBJ1-1; TRBD1 matches 10 bases. V lost 3 bases to trimming and J lost 3 bases; unmatched junction nucleotides: 5. CDR3 length: 15 residues. Germline CDR1 reads SGHRS; CDR2 reads YFSETQ. The CDR3 protein is CASSWRQGADTEAFF. CDR3 DNA: TGCGCCAGCAGCTGGAGACAGGGGGCGGACACTGAAGCTTTCTTT.